One TCR beta chain is described in this entry. This record belongs to a study of OX40 agonist ivuxolimab in advanced cancers. Study summary: Of mixed ages from roughly 23 to 85 and averaging around 60 years, the group was just under 85% male. Three patients, one with hepatocellular carcinoma and two with cutaneous melanoma, responded partially.

Sequencing used immunoSEQ multiplex PCR; TCRdb keeps in-frame clones, though not all of them. The repertoire holds about 77,000 clones, with around 83% as singletons. This CDR3 is built from 14 residues. V was pared by 3 bases and J by 10 bases, with 17 bases between. Germline values: CDR1 SGHRS, CDR2 YFSETQ. The J gene is TRBJ1-3, the V gene TRBV5-1; TRBD1 is a possible D gene (5 bases). This specimen consisted of CD4+ or CD8+ T cells sorted from blood, obtained in a trial of the OX40 agonist ivuxolimab. The receptor's source is an adult with an advanced solid tumor such as melanoma, head and neck, liver or kidney cancer. This CDR3 is CASSSSREVGTIYF. CDR3 DNA: TGCGCCAGCAGCTCTTCCAGGGAGGTTGGAACCATATATTTT.